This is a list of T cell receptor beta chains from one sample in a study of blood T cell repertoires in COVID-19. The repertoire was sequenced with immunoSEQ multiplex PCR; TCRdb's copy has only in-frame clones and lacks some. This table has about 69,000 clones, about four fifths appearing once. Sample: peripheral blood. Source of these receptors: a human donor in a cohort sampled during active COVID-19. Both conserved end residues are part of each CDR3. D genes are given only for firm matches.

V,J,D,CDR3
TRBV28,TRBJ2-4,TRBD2,CASSSLTSGSLDIQYF
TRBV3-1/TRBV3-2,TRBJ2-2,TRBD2,CASSLLAGGPTGELFF
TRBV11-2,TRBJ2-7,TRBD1,CASSLDRDRDYEQYF
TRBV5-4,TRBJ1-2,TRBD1,CASSTDRADGYTF
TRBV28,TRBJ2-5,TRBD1,CASSFPGQGDETQYF
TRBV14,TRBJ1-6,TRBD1,CASSRQKFTGATDSPLHF
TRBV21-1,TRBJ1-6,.,CASSDGVSPLHF
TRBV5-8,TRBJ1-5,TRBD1,CASSFHRGSNQPQHF
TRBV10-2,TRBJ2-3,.,CASSEREYASDTQYF
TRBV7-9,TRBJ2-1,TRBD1,CASSEGQGDYNEQFF
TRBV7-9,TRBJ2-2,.,CASSSLAITGELFF
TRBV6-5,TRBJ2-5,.,CASVRGHMETQYF
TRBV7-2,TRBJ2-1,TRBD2,CASSLVREPRNEQFF
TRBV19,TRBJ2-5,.,CASSKERETQYF
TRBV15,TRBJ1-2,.,CATSRANSLGYGYTF
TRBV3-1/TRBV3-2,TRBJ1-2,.,CASSQGGGNYGYTF
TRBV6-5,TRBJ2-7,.,CASSPTPSYEQYF
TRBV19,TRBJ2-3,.,CASTPQGRDTQYF
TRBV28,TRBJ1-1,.,CASSLWSGLAFF
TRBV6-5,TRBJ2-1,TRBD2,CATAPGLAVNNEQFF
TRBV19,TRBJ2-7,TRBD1,CAKGTGGPSSYEQYF
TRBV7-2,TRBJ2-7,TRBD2,CASSRPIGLAGVSYEQYF
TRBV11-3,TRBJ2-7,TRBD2,CASSPRDYPYEQYF